This T cell receptor beta chain comes out of a study of blood T cell repertoires in COVID-19. Germline-derived CDR1 and CDR2 are LGHDT and YNNKEL (reference sequence). The CDR3 is 12 amino acids. The V end was cut by 3 bases, the J end by 10 bases, with 12 bases between. This clone was observed many times. Produced via immunoSEQ multiplex PCR; TCRdb's table is partial and in-frame only. The sample shows around 280,000 clones, 85% to 90% of them seen only once. The chain recombines TRBV3-1 (or the pseudogene TRBV3-2) with TRBJ1-1; a weak D match, TRBD1 (5 bases). Material: peripheral blood. This TCR was sampled from a woman aged 25 to 45 with COVID-19, enrolled during active disease. CDR3: CASSQGLQGAFF. The CDR3 region has the DNA TGTGCCAGCAGCCAGGGACTCCAAGGAGCTTTCTTT.